This T cell receptor beta chain was retrieved from a study of blood T cell repertoires in COVID-19 (dated by TCRdb to about 2020). For context, the study as a whole: Collaborator samples came from the United States, Italy and Spain and covered acute and convalescent phases of COVID-19. The material from the prospective study consisted of cDNA or gDNA derived from T cells, B-cell-depleted T cells, or PBMCs. The repertoires were released in a freely available public database intended as a resource for research on the immune response to SARS-CoV-2. Samples were obtained from the ongoing ImmuneRACE study (first 160 participants) and from some 1,200 subjects provided by 6 global collaborators. The dataset comprised deeply sampled blood TCRbeta repertoires from subjects exposed to, actively infected with, or recovered from COVID-19. The sample metadata nearly always contained a de-identified subject ID, COVID-19 status, age in years and sex. Where HLA class I and class II types were available, the types were taken from metadata supplied by the sample provider, not from assay-based typing. Here is what the overall study found, with its caveats: The amount of clinical and demographic metadata varied by source and participant and was provided uncurated.

The immunoSEQ Assay, a bias-controlled multiplex PCR, was used to amplify TCRbeta CDR3 regions from genomic DNA. The original methods were these. Within the assay, amplification of reference gene primers was used to estimate how many nucleated cells each sample contained. To quantify the absolute abundance of each unique TCRbeta CDR3 rearrangement, sequence reads were collapsed and filtered. For each sample, productive Simpson clonality was calculated as the square root of Simpson's diversity index across productive rearrangements. Held by TCRdb, this immuneACCESS table contains in-frame sequences only and omits some clones. Under half of the omission traces to an unresolved V gene where checked; the cause of the rest is unknown. The DNA gave D and trimming, while V, J and clone size come from that table. Counted in this sample were more than 150,000 clones; around nine tenths of them appeared once. The ten most abundant clones make up 2.5% to 3.5% of the sample.

Reading the germline V gene gives CDR1 MDHEN and CDR2 SYDVKM. The CDR3 goes from the cysteine to the phenylalanine over 16 residues. Only the CDR3 DNA is retained, 48 bases long and in frame from the first base. For this chain, trimming is 5 bases at the V end and 4 bases at the J end, and the number of junction bases without a gene match is 5. Each collaborating institution followed its own protocols to collect whole blood in K2EDTA tubes. For TCRbeta analysis, collaborator samples were shipped as frozen whole blood, as isolated PBMCs, or as DNA extracted from either sample type. Details on this clone: What antigen it recognizes has not been identified. It has no much larger one-base neighbor in the sample; base qualities were not kept.

This receptor chain uses TRBV28 and TRBJ2-1, and TRBD2 matches 13 of the central bases. Sequencing was performed on peripheral blood. This TCR came from a middle-aged man with active or convalescent COVID-19. The CDR3 region reads CASSRTSGGHYNEQFF. The sequenced DNA is TGTGCCAGCAGTCGGACTAGCGGGGGCCATTACAATGAGCAGTTCTTC.